A selection of T cell receptor beta chains follows, all from one sample in a study of T cell repertoires in cytomegalovirus infection. These TCRs' antigens remain unknown. Using its own MiXCR run on the reads, TCRdb lists one record per CDR3 protein. The repertoire holds approximately 120,000 distinct CDR3 sequences, with 25% to 35% as singletons. Sequences were derived from CD8+ T cells from cultured PBMCs, sampled from culture after CMV antigen stimulation. The receptor set was obtained from a human donor in good health (CMV status not recorded). Some clones in this sample may be carry-over from other donors' samples. CDR3s include the opening cysteine and the closing phenylalanine or tryptophan. D genes are given only for firm matches.

v_gene	j_gene	d_gene	CDR3aa
TRBV27	TRBJ2-5	TRBD1	CASSPGQGPYQETQYF
TRBV13	TRBJ2-7	TRBD1	CASSSPETRGQGSYEQYF
TRBV7-9	TRBJ1-2	.	CASSLGTEAASTF
TRBV5-4	TRBJ1-2	.	CASSLDSYGYTF
TRBV20-1	TRBJ2-1	.	CSARSLELGNEQFF
TRBV4-3	TRBJ1-4	.	CASSQGTGSNEKLFF
TRBV19	TRBJ1-5	TRBD1	CASSATGVYSNQPQHF
TRBV12-3/TRBV12-4	TRBJ2-5	.	CASSWGQETQYF
TRBV7-2	TRBJ2-7	.	CASSPRTGAGEQYF
TRBV5-4	TRBJ2-7	.	CASSLDILYEQYF